Listed below are T cell receptor beta chains from one sample, sequenced in a study of cytomegalovirus exposure and HLA in healthy donors. Profiled with immunoSEQ multiplex PCR; TCRdb holds only in-frame clones, not every one. The data contain 95,000 to 150,000 clones, about 60% of them singletons. The sequenced material came from PBMCs. All receptors come from a middle-aged man in good health and CMV-seropositive. Each CDR3 is given with its conserved first and last residue. D genes are given only for firm matches. Rows may omit the clone size; those that give it use once, few, many or a size class.

j_call d_call v_call cdr3_length clone_size cdr3_nt cdr3_aa
TRBJ2-2 NA TRBV7-7 14 few TGTGCCAGCAGCCCGGTAGGGGACACCGGGGAGCTGTTTTTT CASSPVGDTGELFF
TRBJ1-5 TRBD1 TRBV2 17 once TGTGCCAGCAGGCGGGACAGGTCTCTTTATAGCAATCAGCCCCAGCATTTT CASRRDRSLYSNQPQHF
TRBJ2-1 TRBD1 TRBV19 16 NA TGTGCCAGTAGTATAGCCCGCCGACAGGGACGAAATGAGCAGTTCTTC CASSIARRQGRNEQFF
TRBJ2-7 NA TRBV5-1 14 NA TGCGCCAGCAGCTTGGCCGGACAAACCTACGAGCAGTACTTC CASSLAGQTYEQYF
TRBJ2-5 TRBD2 TRBV7-9 15 few TGTGCCAGCAGCCACTTACTAGCGGACCAAGAGACCCAGTACTTC CASSHLLADQETQYF
TRBJ2-1 NA TRBV2 17 few TGTGCCAGCAGTGAAGGTCTACCGGGACTCCGTTTAAATGAGCAGTTCTTC CASSEGLPGLRLNEQFF
TRBJ2-5 TRBD1 TRBV30 14 NA TGTGCCTGGAGTGAAGGACAGGGATTAGAGACCCAGTACTTC CAWSEGQGLETQYF
TRBJ1-2 NA TRBV10-2 12 NA TGCGCCAGCAGTGAGACAGGGTATGGCTACACCTTC CASSETGYGYTF
TRBJ2-7 NA TRBV28 15 many TGTGCCAGCAGTCGCGGACAGACCCGTGAGGACCAGGACGGGTTC CASSRGQTREDQDGF
TRBJ1-4 NA TRBV9 16 NA TGTGCCAGCAGCGTCGGGAGGGAGGGGAGAAATGAAAAACTGTTTTTT CASSVGREGRNEKLFF
TRBJ1-5 NA TRBV21-1 21 NA TGTGCCAGCAGCAAAGTCGGGATAAAGACAGGGGGCGAGTTTCGGAATCAGCCCCAGCATTTT CASSKVGIKTGGEFRNQPQHF
TRBJ2-5 NA TRBV2 12 few TGTGCCAGCGGATACAGGCAAGAGACCCAGTACTTC CASGYRQETQYF
TRBJ2-5 TRBD1 TRBV27 16 few TGTGCCAGCAGTTTATTCTGGACAGGGGGCGTGGAGACCCAGTACTTC CASSLFWTGGVETQYF
TRBJ2-7 NA TRBV7-8 14 once TGTGCCAGCAGCTTAGATCCGGGAGCGGGCGAGCAGTACTTC CASSLDPGAGEQYF
TRBJ1-1 NA TRBV9 16 NA TGTGCCAGCAGCGTAGCCCCGACTCCTTTGAACACTGAAGCTTTCTTT CASSVAPTPLNTEAFF
TRBJ2-7 NA TRBV5-4 16 NA TGTGCCAGCAGCTTGGACGGCAGGACTACCTCCTACGAGCAGTACTTC CASSLDGRTTSYEQYF
TRBJ2-2 TRBD1 TRBV4-3 15 NA TGCGCCAGCAGCCAAGCGACAGGGAGCACCGGGGAGCTGTTTTTT CASSQATGSTGELFF
TRBJ2-1 NA TRBV7-9 15 NA TGTGCCAGCAGCGCCCTAGCTTCCTCCTACAATGAGCAGTTCTTC CASSALASSYNEQFF
TRBJ2-2 TRBD1 TRBV7-9 14 NA TGTGCCAGCGGACAGGGACGAAACACCGGGGAGCTGTTTTTT CASGQGRNTGELFF
TRBJ2-2 TRBD2 TRBV10-3 15 NA TGTGCCATCAGGGAGGGACTAGCGAGTACCGGGGAGCTGTTTTTT CAIREGLASTGELFF
TRBJ1-2 NA TRBV5-1 11 few TGCGCCGAAGGAGACGGTTTTGGCTACACCTTC CAEGDGFGYTF
TRBJ1-2 TRBD1 TRBV27 16 few TGTGCCAGCAGTTTTCGCGGACAGGGCGCTAACTATGGCTACACCTTC CASSFRGQGANYGYTF
TRBJ2-5 NA TRBV7-2 12 NA TGTGCCAGCAGCTCAGCAGAGGAGACCCAGTACTTC CASSSAEETQYF
TRBJ2-7 TRBD1 TRBV5-6 14 NA TGTGCCAGCAGCCGGACAGGGGGGACCTACGAGCAGTACTTC CASSRTGGTYEQYF
TRBJ2-1 TRBD1 TRBV4-1 20 few TGCGCCAGCAGCCAATACTCGGGACAGGGGGCCCTATACCGTTACAATGAGCAGTTCTTC CASSQYSGQGALYRYNEQFF
TRBJ2-3 TRBD2 TRBV6-5 15 NA TGTGCCAGCAGCCCGGGACTAGGGATCACAGATACGCAGTATTTT CASSPGLGITDTQYF
TRBJ1-5 TRBD1 TRBV14 14 few TGTGCCAGCAGAAAAAAGCAGGGGGCGGTGCCCCAGCATTTT CASRKKQGAVPQHF
TRBJ2-3 NA TRBV9 12 NA TGTGCCAGCAGCGTAGAGCATAGTACGCAGTATTTT CASSVEHSTQYF
TRBJ1-1 NA TRBV7-3 14 NA TGTGCCAGCAGCTTATCAGGGGTGAACACTGAAGCTTTCTTT CASSLSGVNTEAFF
TRBJ1-3 NA TRBV10-3 13 NA TGTGCCATCAGTGCCGTCCCCGGGGACACCATATATTTT CAISAVPGDTIYF
TRBJ1-5 TRBD1 TRBV5-1 13 NA TGCGCCAGCAGCTCGACAGGGCGACAGCCCCAGCATTTT CASSSTGRQPQHF
TRBJ1-2 TRBD1 TRBV5-1 15 NA TGCGCCAGCAGGTCAACAGGGGTGGGTAACTATGGCTACACCTTC CASRSTGVGNYGYTF
TRBJ2-5 TRBD2 TRBV11-3 16 NA TGTGCCAGCAGCTCGGGACTAGCGGGGGCTCAAGAGACCCAGTACTTC CASSSGLAGAQETQYF
TRBJ1-2 NA TRBV30 12 NA TGTGCCTGGAGTGTTGGAGGGTATGGCTACACCTTC CAWSVGGYGYTF
TRBJ2-1 TRBD2 TRBV28 18 NA TGTGCCAGCAGCCCTTCTAGCGGGAGGGCAACCCTCTACAATGAGCAGTTCTTC CASSPSSGRATLYNEQFF
TRBJ2-1 NA TRBV19 14 NA TGTGCCAGTACCCCCCGGACTGGAAACAATGAGCAGTTCTTC CASTPRTGNNEQFF
TRBJ2-1 TRBD2 TRBV10-3 14 few TGTGCCATCAGTGACGGCGGGGGGGCCCATGAGCAGTTCTTC CAISDGGGAHEQFF
TRBJ2-7 TRBD1 TRBV7-9 15 NA TGTGCCAGCAGCCCGGGACAGGGGTACACCTACGAGCAGTACTTC CASSPGQGYTYEQYF
TRBJ2-7 TRBD1 TRBV6-5 14 few TGTGCCAGCAGCCGACAGGGGGGATCGGTAGAGCAGTACTTC CASSRQGGSVEQYF
TRBJ2-2 TRBD2 TRBV11-3 16 NA TGTGCCAGCAGCCCCCTGACTAGCGGGCGTCCCGGGGAGCTGTTTTTT CASSPLTSGRPGELFF
TRBJ2-3 NA TRBV7-2 16 NA TGTGCCAGCAGCTTAGCGAGGGACATAACCACAGATACGCAGTATTTT CASSLARDITTDTQYF
TRBJ1-2 NA TRBV18 15 NA TGTGCCAGCTCACCACAGGACAGCCCTAACTATGGCTACACCTTC CASSPQDSPNYGYTF
TRBJ1-2 TRBD1 TRBV29-1 13 NA TGCAGCCTGACCCGGGACAGGAACTATGGCTACACCTTC CSLTRDRNYGYTF
TRBJ2-1 TRBD1 TRBV6-4 15 NA TGTGCCAGCAGCGCCGGGACAGGGGATTACAATGAGCAGTTCTTC CASSAGTGDYNEQFF
TRBJ1-2 TRBD1 TRBV5-1 12 NA TGCGCCAGCAGCCCCCAGGGGGTAGGCTACACCTTC CASSPQGVGYTF
TRBJ2-7 NA TRBV14 12 once TGTGCCAGCAGCCATAGCTCCTACGAGCAGTACTTC CASSHSSYEQYF
TRBJ1-1 NA TRBV11-2 14 NA TGTGCCAGCAGCTTCGAGGGCCAGAACACTGAAGCTTTCTTT CASSFEGQNTEAFF
TRBJ1-4 TRBD1 TRBV6-6 12 once TGTGCCAGCAAACAGGGGAATGAAAAACTGTTTTTT CASKQGNEKLFF
TRBJ2-5 NA TRBV5-6 14 NA TGTGCCAGCAGCCCCGGGCCGTCCGGAGGGACCCAGTACTTC CASSPGPSGGTQYF
TRBJ1-2 NA TRBV18 16 few TGTGCCAGCTCACCAGGACATCAAGGGCAAAACTATGGCTACACCTTC CASSPGHQGQNYGYTF